A single sample is the source of the 8 T cell receptor beta chains below, sequenced in a study of graft-versus-host responses after intestinal transplantation. These receptors have no known antigen. The data were produced by immunoSEQ multiplex PCR, yet TCRdb's version contains in-frame clones alone and is incomplete. The sample consists of around 120,000 clones, roughly 95% of them appearing once. This sample comprised unstimulated CD8+ T cells sorted from spleen or lymph node cells, obtained before intestinal transplant. The receptors here all came from a human donor who received an intestinal transplant.

The genes are TRBV5-5 and TRBJ2-7, with D tentatively TRBD2 (5 bases). Germline V gene lookup returns CDR1 SGHKS and CDR2 YYEKEE (reference sequence). V shed 4 bases and J shed 0 bases, with 11 bases lying between them. This CDR3 region has 14 residues. The CDR3 spells CASSGGGLSYEQYF. CDR3 coding DNA: TGTGCCAGCAGCGGAGGCGGGCTCTCCTACGAGCAGTACTTC.

The chain has TRBV7-9 and TRBJ2-1, with 8 bases that match TRBD2. Per germline, CDR1 SEHNR and CDR2 FQNEAQ (reference sequence). The V and J ends lost 6 bases and 8 bases, in that order; junction bases with no gene match: 12. This CDR3 has 15 residues. This CDR3 reads CASRPSGSRSDEQFF. The CDR3 DNA reads TGTGCCAGCAGACCCAGCGGGAGTAGGAGCGATGAGCAGTTCTTC.

In DNA form, the CDR3 reads TGTGCCACCAGCGGGGTTTTGCGGCCCCCCACAGATACGCAGTATTTT. Amino acid sequence: CATSGVLRPPTDTQYF. This chain connects TRBV15 to TRBJ2-3, with D uncertain. The CDR3 sequence is 16 residues long. V shed 5 bases and J shed 2 bases, with 17 bases lying between them. Germline CDR1 and CDR2: LNHNV and YYDKDF (reference sequence).

The J gene is TRBJ2-7, the V gene TRBV5-4, with D uncertain. V shed 0 bases and J shed 3 bases, with 1 base lying between them. The CDR3 is made up of 11 amino acids. Germline lookup yields CDR1 SGHNT and CDR2 YYREEE (reference sequence). The CDR3 reads CASSLGYEQYF. The CDR3 nucleotides are TGTGCCAGCAGCTTGGGCTACGAGCAGTACTTC.

This clone was picked up one time. This rearrangement joins TRBV5-1 to TRBJ2-3; 9 bases agree with TRBD1. V lost 3 bases and J lost 3; bases outside the gene matches: 14. CDR3 size: 18 residues. Looked up from germline, CDR1 is SGHRS and CDR2 is YFSETQ. Here the CDR3 reads CASSSTGTGYSRTDTQYF. CDR3 in DNA: TGCGCCAGCAGCTCCACCGGGACAGGGTATAGCAGAACAGATACGCAGTATTTT.

This chain uses TRBV30 with TRBJ2-7, with D possibly TRBD2 on 6 matching bases. This CDR3 region has 14 residues. CDR1 and CDR2 from the germline V gene are GTSNPN and SVGIG (reference sequence). V lost 5 bases and J lost 5, with 19 bases in between. The CDR3 sequence is CAWGGGRVVNEQYF. Written as DNA, the CDR3 is TGTGCCTGGGGGGGAGGACGCGTGGTGAACGAGCAGTACTTC.

The chain links TRBV28 to TRBJ1-5; TRBD1 might be the D (6 bases). The germline V gene encodes CDR1 MDHEN and CDR2 SYDVKM. Trimming took off 3 bases at V and 4 bases at J, with 19 bases between the two ends. The CDR3 loop spans 17 amino acids. The CDR3 is CASSFPPGTGWNQPQHF. The CDR3 nucleotides are TGTGCCAGCAGTTTCCCCCCCGGTACAGGGTGGAATCAGCCCCAGCATTTT.

The chain has TRBV9 and TRBJ2-5, with a tentative D call TRBD2 (5 bases). The CDR3 runs 14 residues. Per the germline V gene, CDR1 is SGDLS and CDR2 is YYNGEE. V lost 0 bases and J 3 bases, leaving 9 bases between the germline ends. CDR3 region: CASSVGPAEETQYF. The CDR3 DNA sequence: TGTGCCAGCAGCGTAGGCCCAGCGGAAGAGACCCAGTACTTC.